These 13 T cell receptor beta chains were all obtained from the same sample, sequenced in a study of identifying expanded T cells in peripheral blood. Sequencing used immunoSEQ multiplex PCR; TCRdb keeps in-frame clones, though not all of them. The table records about 58,000 clones, approximately 89% of them present only once. Material for sequencing was blood. These receptors all stem from a person aged 18-70 years in good health.

CDR3 amino acids: CASRTGQGVGELFF. The CDR3 DNA reads as TGTGCCAGCCGGACAGGTCAAGGCGTCGGGGAGCTGTTTTTT. The V call is TRBV6-6, the J call TRBJ2-2; 7 bases match TRBD1. Germline values: CDR1 MNHNY, CDR2 SVGAGI (reference sequence). CDR3 length equals 14 residues. Trimming took 8 bases from V and 7 from J; bases not matched to a gene: 10.

The chain employs TRBV18 and TRBJ1-4; D possibly corresponds to TRBD1 (6 bases). The V end was cut by 4 bases, the J end by 4 bases, with 10 bases between. The CDR3 runs 14 residues. Germline V lookup: CDR1 KGHSH, CDR2 LQKENI. The DNA of the CDR3 is TGTGCCAGCTCACTACAGGGCAATAATGAAAAACTGTTTTTT. Its protein is CASSLQGNNEKLFF.

The rearrangement uses TRBV28 and TRBJ2-7; no clear D. CDR1 MDHEN and CDR2 SYDVKM come from the germline V gene. With 8 bases removed from V and 2 bases from J, the gap between germline ends came to 19 bases. This CDR3 region has 15 residues. The CDR3 spells CASRLGSNTAYEQYF. The CDR3 DNA reads TGTGCCAGCCGCCTGGGCTCGAACACCGCCTACGAGCAGTACTTC.

V gene TRBV18 combines with J gene TRBJ2-1; 9 bases align to TRBD1. The ends lost 3 bases at V and 8 bases at J; junction bases unmatched: 17. Germline V gene data show CDR1 as KGHSH and CDR2 as LQKENI. The CDR3 loop spans 18 amino acids. The CDR3 sequence: CASSPTGTGLTPGYEQFF. Written as DNA, the CDR3 is TGTGCCAGCTCACCGACCGGGACAGGGTTAACCCCTGGGTATGAGCAGTTCTTC.

This sequence joins TRBV7-3 and TRBJ2-2; possibly TRBD1 or TRBD2 for D (5 bases each). The CDR3 covers 14 residues. From germline, CDR1 is SGHTA and CDR2 FQGTGA. V was clipped by 2 bases and J by 3 bases, with 7 bases between them. CDR3 loop: CASSLVGDTGELFF. The CDR3 DNA sequence: TGTGCCAGCAGCTTAGTGGGGGACACCGGGGAGCTGTTTTTT.

The J gene is TRBJ2-7, the V gene TRBV13; 7 bases are shared with TRBD2. The germline V gene has CDR1 PRHDT and CDR2 FYEKMQ (reference sequence). V lost 2 bases to trimming and J lost 12 bases; unmatched junction nucleotides: 13. There are 14 residues in the CDR3. The CDR3 DNA is TGTGCCAGCAGCTTAAGGGGCAGAAGCGGGGACCTGTACTTC. Translation gives CASSLRGRSGDLYF.

The count of this clone is one. V and J are TRBV5-1 and TRBJ1-1; 7 positions agree with TRBD1. CDR3 length: 15 residues. Losses at the gene ends were 4 bases for V and 5 bases for J; bases not matched to a gene: 11. Germline CDR1 is SGHRS and CDR2 is YFSETQ. CDR3 DNA: TGCGCCAGCAGCCCGACGACAGGGATGGAAACTGAAGCTTTCTTT. Its protein is CASSPTTGMETEAFF.

The genes are TRBV10-3 and TRBJ1-4, with 10 bases that match TRBD1. V shed 10 bases and J 7 bases; nucleotides not matched to a gene: 6. This CDR3 has 13 residues. The germline V gene encodes CDR1 ENHRY and CDR2 SYGVKD. CDR3 nucleotides: TGTGCCACAACCCGGGACAGGGGTGAAAAACTGTTTTTT. Its protein is CATTRDRGEKLFF.

The genes are TRBV27 and TRBJ1-1; D uncertain. The CDR3 consists of 14 residues. Deletions cut 7 bases from V and 0 bases from J, with 12 bases between. Germline loops: CDR1 MNHEY, CDR2 SMNVEV (reference sequence). The CDR3 reads CASKSPGMNTEAFF. The CDR3 region has the DNA TGTGCCAGCAAATCCCCGGGAATGAACACTGAAGCTTTCTTT.

This chain joins TRBV6-5 and TRBJ1-2; the D gene is possibly TRBD1 (6 bases). CDR1 is MNHEY and CDR2 is SVGAGI in the germline V gene. V was trimmed by 5 bases and J by 0 bases, leaving 13 bases between them. The length of the CDR3 is 15 residues. CDR3 sequence (DNA): TGTGCCAGCAGTAGGGGGTCGGGATCTAACTATGGCTACACCTTC. Translated: CASSRGSGSNYGYTF.

J is TRBJ2-1 and V is TRBV12-5; TRBD2 matches 11 bases. Trimming removed 5 bases from V and 6 bases from J; junction bases left unmatched: 6. This CDR3 has 15 residues. Looked up from germline, CDR1 is LGHNT and CDR2 is FRNRAP. The CDR3 loop is CASGHSGRESNEQFF. In nucleotides, the CDR3 is TGTGCTAGTGGTCATAGCGGGAGGGAATCCAATGAGCAGTTCTTC. Full variable domain (outside the CDR3, taken from reference TRBV12-5 and TRBJ2-1): DARVTQTPRHKVTEMGQEVTMRCQPILGHNTVFWYRQTMMQGLELLAYFRNRAPLDDSGMPKDRFSAEMPDATLATLKIQPSEPRDSAVYFCASGHSGRESNEQFFGPGTRLTVL.

The chain uses TRBV19 and TRBJ2-3, with a possible D match to TRBD1 (7 bases). With 5 bases removed from V and 4 bases from J, the gap between germline ends came to 10 bases. In germline, CDR1 is LNHDA, CDR2 SQIVND (reference sequence). This CDR3 spans 13 amino acids. This CDR3 is CASSSRGADTQYF. As DNA, the CDR3 is TGTGCCAGTAGTTCCAGGGGGGCAGATACGCAGTATTTT.

This clone was observed a single time. The chain links TRBV6-5 to TRBJ2-2; 10 bases align to TRBD1. CDR1 MNHEY and CDR2 SVGAGI come from the germline V gene. CDR3 size: 14 residues. V was clipped by 8 bases and J by 4 bases; unmatched bases: 4. The CDR3 here is CASDRGRFTGELFF. DNA for the CDR3: TGTGCCAGCGACAGGGGGCGGTTCACCGGGGAGCTGTTTTTT.